This is a list of T cell receptor beta chains from one sample in a study of CD8+ T cells in alopecia areata. TCRdb keeps only in-frame clones here, not all; method: immunoSEQ multiplex PCR. The repertoire holds approximately 89,000 clones, with approximately 50% as singletons. Sequencing was carried out using NKG2D-high CD8+ T cells sorted from blood. The receptors were sampled from a human donor with alopecia areata. The conserved cysteine and the conserved F or W are not part of the CDR3 here. The D gene is left open where the match is weak.

j_call cdr3_length v_call d_call cdr3_aa
TRBJ2-6 13 TRBV14 . ASLVLSSGANVLT
TRBJ2-3 9 TRBV29-1 . SVVLDHGCY
TRBJ2-3 13 TRBV7-8 TRBD2 ASSPHSGRADTQY
TRBJ1-1 13 TRBV9 . ASSPFGGENTEAF
TRBJ2-1 9 TRBV9 . ASSVDNEQF
TRBJ2-7 13 TRBV2 . ASSELAANSYEQY
TRBJ2-5 10 TRBV29-1 . SVESAQETQY
TRBJ2-5 12 TRBV14 TRBD2 ASSLAGGGETQY
TRBJ1-1 11 TRBV16 . ASSPTGSSEAF
TRBJ2-3 10 TRBV2 . ATTGRSDTQY
TRBJ1-2 10 TRBV19 . ASSIASYGYT
TRBJ2-5 13 TRBV5-4 TRBD2 ASSLGTSGAETQY
TRBJ2-1 10 TRBV6-5 . ASSLQRGEQF
TRBJ2-1 9 TRBV5-1 . ASSWAHEQF
TRBJ2-1 17 TRBV4-1 TRBD2 ASSLTSIHAGGYNNEQF
TRBJ2-2 14 TRBV29-1 . SVAGGARANTGELF
TRBJ2-1 14 TRBV18 . ASSPPGPSSYNEQF
TRBJ2-1 12 TRBV6-5 TRBD2 ASRNLAELNEQF
TRBJ2-1 9 TRBV30 . AWSPGSEQF
TRBJ2-5 9 TRBV13 . ASSLQETQY
TRBJ2-3 10 TRBV11-2 . ASSFGTEAQY
TRBJ2-7 9 TRBV27 . ASSTGWEQY
TRBJ2-2 10 TRBV30 . AWSTLTGELF
TRBJ2-3 14 TRBV5-1 . ASSTDYRDSTDTQY
TRBJ1-2 11 TRBV29-1 . SVEDTAGYGYT
TRBJ1-2 11 TRBV9 . ASSVGPGVGYT
TRBJ2-7 13 TRBV5-6 . ASSLGRTVAINQY
TRBJ1-4 13 TRBV5-1 . ASSFAIATNEKLF
TRBJ1-2 13 TRBV25-1 . ASSAETETNYGYT
TRBJ2-7 12 TRBV18 . ASSVSGIAYEQY
TRBJ2-1 15 TRBV7-9 . ASSETTQTASYNEQF
TRBJ1-1 11 TRBV9 . ASSGQGNTEAF
TRBJ2-7 12 TRBV11-2 . ASSLGGTLYEQY
TRBJ2-7 11 TRBV5-1 . ASSFQGYYEQY
TRBJ2-1 11 TRBV29-1 TRBD1 SVTGTGHPEQF
TRBJ2-7 10 TRBV7-9 . ASSHRAYEQY
TRBJ2-2 11 TRBV27 TRBD2 ASRSAGGRELF
TRBJ2-1 12 TRBV25-1 . ASSPMPDGSEQF
TRBJ2-5 13 TRBV6-5 TRBD2 ASSYGAGGQETQY
TRBJ1-2 9 TRBV30 TRBD1 AGTTGFGYT